These 3 T cell receptor beta chains originate from one sample sequenced in a study of Ad26.COV2.S vaccination and SARS-CoV-2 variants. This table comes from immunoSEQ multiplex PCR, and its TCRdb copy is limited to in-frame clones, with some not included. The repertoire consists of around 100,000 clones, with 82% occurring once and the leading ten covering approximately 16%. The input for sequencing was peripheral blood, taken after recovery from COVID-19. These TCRs come from a human donor who had recovered from COVID-19.

The chain uses TRBV10-2 and TRBJ2-5; 10 bases fit TRBD2. Germline assignment: CDR1 WSHSY and CDR2 SAAADI. V lost 3 bases to trimming and J lost 4 bases; unmatched junction nucleotides: 8. The CDR3 contains 16 residues. Written as DNA, the CDR3 is TGCGCCAGCAGTGAAGCTATAGCGGGAGGAGGAGAGACCCAGTACTTC. It yields the protein CASSEAIAGGGETQYF.

The chain has TRBV5-4 and TRBJ2-1, with D uncertain. The CDR3 consists of 14 residues. The V gene's germline CDR1 is SGHNT and CDR2 YYREEE (reference sequence). Trimming pared 4 bases from V and 7 bases from J, leaving 15 bases between. The CDR3 spells CASSGLSPRNEQFF. The CDR3 coding sequence is TGTGCCAGCAGCGGATTAAGCCCTCGTAATGAGCAGTTCTTC.

In this sample, this clone turned up a few times. The chain couples TRBV6-1 to TRBJ2-7; no definite D call. CDR1 is MNHNS and CDR2 is SASEGT in the germline V gene. V lost 0 bases to trimming and J lost 2 bases, with 14 bases between them. The CDR3 is made up of 16 amino acids. The CDR3 is CASSEASGDHTYEQYF. DNA of the CDR3: TGTGCCAGCAGTGAAGCATCCGGCGACCACACCTACGAGCAGTACTTC.